The 4 T cell receptor beta chains below all came from one sample that was sequenced in a study of blood T cell repertoires in COVID-19. Measured with immunoSEQ multiplex PCR; TCRdb has only the in-frame clones, and not every one. This sample has roughly 260,000 clones, with roughly 87% found just once. The sample taken for sequencing was peripheral blood. These receptors all come from a woman aged 50 to 60 who had recovered from COVID-19.

This clone occurred a few times. This sequence joins TRBV19 and TRBJ1-2, with D unclear. Per the germline V gene, CDR1 is LNHDA and CDR2 is SQIVND (reference sequence). The V end lost 3 bases, the J end lost 5 bases, and 16 bases lay between the germline ends. The CDR3 sequence is 15 residues long. The CDR3, as DNA: TGTGCCAGTAGTATGGGCTTGGTGAGGGAATATGGCTACACCTTC. Its translation: CASSMGLVREYGYTF.

The rearrangement links TRBV19 to TRBJ1-1, with D perhaps matching TRBD1 (5 bases). Trimming removed 1 base from V and 3 bases from J, with 12 bases in between. The germline V gene encodes CDR1 LNHDA and CDR2 SQIVND (reference sequence). The CDR3 loop spans 15 amino acids. The CDR3 sequence is CASSIGDSGDTEAFF. Written as DNA, the CDR3 is TGTGCCAGTAGTATAGGTGACAGCGGGGACACTGAAGCTTTCTTT.

V usage is TRBV9 and J usage is TRBJ2-3; 14 bases align to TRBD2. V shed 4 bases and J 0 bases; nucleotides not matched to a gene: 10. Germline V gene lookup returns CDR1 SGDLS and CDR2 YYNGEE. The CDR3 consists of 19 residues. CDR3 region: CASSPRLAGGGTSTDTQYF. DNA of the CDR3: TGTGCCAGCAGCCCGAGACTAGCGGGGGGGGGAACTAGCACAGATACGCAGTATTTT.

The V call is TRBV7-2, the J call TRBJ1-2, with D hard to call. The V end was cut by 2 bases, the J end by 0 bases, with 7 bases between. Germline CDR1 is SGHTA and CDR2 is FQGNSA. The CDR3 has 14 residues. The CDR3 DNA reads as TGTGCCAGCAGCTTATCCCGGGCTAACTATGGCTACACCTTC. Amino acids: CASSLSRANYGYTF. Variable domain in full (rest from reference TRBV7-2 and TRBJ1-2): GAGVSQSPSNKVTEKGKDVELRCDPISGHTALYWYRQSLGQGLEFLIYFQGNSAPDKSGLPSDRFSAERTGGSVSTLTIQRTQQEDSAVYLCASSLSRANYGYTFGSGTRLTVV.